The entry that follows covers one T cell receptor (beta chain) sequence. The specificity of this receptor is unknown. No base quality values were provided; no much bigger clone lies one nucleotide off. Ficoll-Paque density gradient centrifugation was used to isolate PBMCs. Reads for this sample came from an Illumina NovaSeq 6000. Using 5'RACE with constant-segment primers, TCRalpha and TCRbeta cDNA libraries were constructed, with sample barcodes and unique molecular identifiers added in the process. Trizol reagent was used to extract RNA from every sample. The libraries were amplified in two PCR steps, and the second step added a second sample barcode and Illumina TruSeq adapters. Sequencing of libraries was performed on an Illumina NovaSeq with 2 x 150 bp paired-end reads. The study's processing was this. With migec v1.2.7, reads were demultiplexed and then collapsed into UMI-guided consensus sequences. Using mixcr v2.1.11, the UMI consensuses were aligned to TRA and TRB V and J templates and assembled into clonotypes. A clonotype was counted as expanded or contracted only if both edgeR and NoisET called the change significant, with noise models trained on biological replicates. For edgeR calls, the cutoffs were a false discovery rate-adjusted p below 0.01 and a log2 fold-change threshold of 1. As an exploratory analysis of dynamics, PCA with hierarchical clustering was applied to max-normalized trajectories of the 1000 most abundant clonotypes. The CD4 or CD8 phenotype of responding clones was assigned using the separately sequenced CD4+ and CD8+ repertoires. The public reads were reanalyzed by TCRdb: fastp trimming at Q25, MiXCR alignment, in-frame beta chains only. Rows merge per CDR3 protein into single entries with the most common DNA and genes. What appears here as the V and J calls and clone size reflects TCRdb's work, not the paper's. Present in this sample are about 560,000 distinct CDR3 sequences, roughly 17% of which were seen just once. The ten largest clones capture about 8.1% of the sample.

The data originate from a study of T-cell memory formation after mild COVID-19 (dated by TCRdb to about 2021). Regarding the complete study: Most TCR sequence clusters were specific to one of the two donors. T-cell clones expanding and contracting after mild COVID-19 in a couple of donors were tracked by longitudinal TCRalpha and TCRbeta repertoire sequencing. The cohort comprised two young, previously healthy adult volunteers, one female and one male. Here is what the overall study found, with its caveats: SARS-CoV-2 specificity was not confirmed for the second-wave clones peaking on day 37. Only a couple of mild cases were covered by the study, and larger cohorts that include severe cases with pre-infection samples were considered necessary. Some responding clones were found in pre-infection memory, which suggests that pre-existing cross-reactive memory T cells took part in the SARS-CoV-2 response. Contracting CD4+ clones appeared mostly in the CM and EM memory subsets, whereas CD8+ clones were enriched in EMRA. Clones that contracted from day 15 to 85 showed balanced CD4/CD8 phenotypes, whereas a second wave of clones that expanded from day 15 to 37 leaned towards CD4+.

Sequencing used PBMCs or a T cell subset sorted from them (not recorded which). The receptor was derived from an adult woman who had mild COVID-19 (a few samples of this study predate the infection). The sample titles of this study are shuffled in the database, so cell type and time point are left out; the donor was told from shared clones.

The CDR3 protein sequence reads: CASGQGNSPLHF. The sequenced DNA is TGTGCCAGCGGACAGGGGAATTCACCCCTCCACTTT. The chain employs TRBV25-1 and TRBJ1-6; TRBD1 lines up with 9 middle nucleotides. The germline V gene supplies CDR1 MGHDK and CDR2 SYGVNS. Counted from cysteine to phenylalanine, this CDR3 has 12 amino acids. Here the CDR3 DNA is all that survives: 36 bases in frame from base 1. Trimming takes 8 bases off V and 7 bases off J; junction bases not matched to a gene: 0.